This T cell receptor beta chain was identified in a study of blood T cells in healthy people across ages. Study as a whole: Template switching picked up about one barcoded beta molecule for each two T cells.

A word on this clonotype: Its target is unknown.

A J-beta primer mix and a sample-barcoded 5' primer were used in a second PCR of about 6 to 12 cycles. Paired-end reads containing CDR3 totaled no fewer than 2.5 million for each sample. TCRdb reprocessed the 5' RACE reads with MiXCR, giving one entry per CDR3 protein. The sample yields about 1.4 million distinct CDR3 sequences, 59% seen once. This CDR3 spans 13 amino acids. V lost 2 bases to trimming and J lost 3 bases, with 10 bases between them. Germline V gene data show CDR1 as DFQATT and CDR2 as SNEGSKA (reference sequence). General observations from the study: Strong correlation linked observed beta diversity and percent naive T cells. Age showed a roughly linear inverse relationship with TCR beta diversity per million T cells.

The sequence was collected from a man aged 18 to 35 in good health. The V call is TRBV20-1, the J call TRBJ1-1; possibly TRBD1 for D (5 bases). The sample comprised blood. As DNA, the CDR3 is TGCAGTGCTAGACCAGGGTCGTACACTGAAGCTTTCTTT. Its translation: CSARPGSYTEAFF.